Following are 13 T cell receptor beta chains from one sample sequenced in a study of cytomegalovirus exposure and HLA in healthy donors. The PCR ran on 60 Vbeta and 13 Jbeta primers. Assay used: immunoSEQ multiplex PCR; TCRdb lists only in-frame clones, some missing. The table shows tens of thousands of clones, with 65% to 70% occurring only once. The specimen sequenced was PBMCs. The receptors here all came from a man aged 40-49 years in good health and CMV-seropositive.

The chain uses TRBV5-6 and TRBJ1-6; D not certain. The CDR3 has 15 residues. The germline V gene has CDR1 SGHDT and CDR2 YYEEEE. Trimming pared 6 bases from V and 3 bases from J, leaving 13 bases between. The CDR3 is CASTIYADYNSPLHF. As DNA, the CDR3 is TGTGCCAGCACCATTTACGCGGACTATAATTCACCCCTCCACTTT.

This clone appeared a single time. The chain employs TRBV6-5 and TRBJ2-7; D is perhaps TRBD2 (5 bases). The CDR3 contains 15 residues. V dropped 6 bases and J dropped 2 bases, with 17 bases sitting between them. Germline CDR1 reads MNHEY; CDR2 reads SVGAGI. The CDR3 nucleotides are TGTGCCAGCAGCTACGGGGTCTCGGGGACCTACGAGCAGTACTTC. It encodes CASSYGVSGTYEQYF.

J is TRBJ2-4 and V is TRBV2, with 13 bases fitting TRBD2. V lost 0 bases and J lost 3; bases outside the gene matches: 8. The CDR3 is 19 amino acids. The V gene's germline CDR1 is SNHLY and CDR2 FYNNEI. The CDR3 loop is CASSEALLGLAGFKNIQYF. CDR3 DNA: TGTGCCAGCAGTGAAGCGCTTCTGGGACTAGCGGGGTTCAAAAACATTCAGTACTTC.

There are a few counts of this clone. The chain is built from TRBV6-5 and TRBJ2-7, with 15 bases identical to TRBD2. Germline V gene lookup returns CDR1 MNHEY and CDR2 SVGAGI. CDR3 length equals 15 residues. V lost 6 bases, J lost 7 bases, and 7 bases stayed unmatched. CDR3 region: CASSRGLAGGGEQYF. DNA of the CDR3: TGTGCCAGCAGCCGAGGACTAGCGGGGGGGGGAGAGCAGTACTTC.

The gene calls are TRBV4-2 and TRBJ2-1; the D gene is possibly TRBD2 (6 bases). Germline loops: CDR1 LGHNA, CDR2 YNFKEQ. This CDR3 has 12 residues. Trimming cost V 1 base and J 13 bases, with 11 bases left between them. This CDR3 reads CASSQGPGVQFF. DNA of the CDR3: TGTGCCAGCAGCCAAGGTCCGGGGGTACAGTTCTTC.

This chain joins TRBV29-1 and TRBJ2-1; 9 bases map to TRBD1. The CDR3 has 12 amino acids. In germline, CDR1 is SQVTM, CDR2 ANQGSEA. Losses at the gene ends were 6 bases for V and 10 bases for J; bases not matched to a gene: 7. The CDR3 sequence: CSVTGGWEEQFF. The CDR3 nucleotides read TGCAGCGTGACAGGGGGATGGGAGGAGCAGTTCTTC.

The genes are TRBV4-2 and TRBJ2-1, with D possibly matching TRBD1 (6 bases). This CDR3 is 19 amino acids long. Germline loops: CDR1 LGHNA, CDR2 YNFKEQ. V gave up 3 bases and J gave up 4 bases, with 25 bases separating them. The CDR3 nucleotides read TGTGCCAGCAGCCAGTCTGACAGGAGAAGGGCGGCCCCGTACAATGAGCAGTTCTTC. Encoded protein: CASSQSDRRRAAPYNEQFF.

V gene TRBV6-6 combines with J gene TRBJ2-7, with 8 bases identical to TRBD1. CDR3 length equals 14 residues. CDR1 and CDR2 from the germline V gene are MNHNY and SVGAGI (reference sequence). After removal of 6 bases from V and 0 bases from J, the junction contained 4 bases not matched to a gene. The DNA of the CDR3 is TGTGCCAGCAGGCCGGGACAGGCCTCCTACGAGCAGTACTTC. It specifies CASRPGQASYEQYF.

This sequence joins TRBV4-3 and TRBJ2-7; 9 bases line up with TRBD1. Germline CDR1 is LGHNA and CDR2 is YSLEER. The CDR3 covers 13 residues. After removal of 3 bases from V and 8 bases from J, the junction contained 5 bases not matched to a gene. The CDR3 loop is CASSQGQGQKQYF. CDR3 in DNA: TGCGCCAGCAGCCAGGGACAGGGCCAAAAGCAGTACTTC.

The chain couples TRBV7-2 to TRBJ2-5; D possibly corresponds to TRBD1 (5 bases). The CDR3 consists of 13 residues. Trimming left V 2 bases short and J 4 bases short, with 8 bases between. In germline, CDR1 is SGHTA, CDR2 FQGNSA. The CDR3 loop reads CASSLQGVETQYF. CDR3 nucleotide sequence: TGTGCCAGCAGCTTACAAGGGGTAGAGACCCAGTACTTC.

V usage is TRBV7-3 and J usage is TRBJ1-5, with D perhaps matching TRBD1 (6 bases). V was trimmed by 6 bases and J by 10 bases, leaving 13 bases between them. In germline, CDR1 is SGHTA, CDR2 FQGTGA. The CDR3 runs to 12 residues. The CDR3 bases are TGTGCCAGCAGTCACACACAGGGACCCCAGCATTTT. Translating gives CASSHTQGPQHF. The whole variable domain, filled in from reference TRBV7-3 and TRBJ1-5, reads GAGVSQTPSNKVTEKGKYVELRCDPISGHTALYWYRQSLGQGPEFLIYFQGTGAADDSGLPNDRFFAVRPEGSVSTLKIQRTERGDSAVYLCASSHTQGPQHFGDGTRLSIL.

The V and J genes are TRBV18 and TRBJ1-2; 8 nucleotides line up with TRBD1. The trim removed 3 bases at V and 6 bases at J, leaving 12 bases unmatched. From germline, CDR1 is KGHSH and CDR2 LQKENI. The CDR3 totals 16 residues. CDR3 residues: CASSPDSRQGRNGYTF. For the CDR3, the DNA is TGTGCCAGCTCACCGGATTCAAGACAGGGGCGCAATGGCTACACCTTC.

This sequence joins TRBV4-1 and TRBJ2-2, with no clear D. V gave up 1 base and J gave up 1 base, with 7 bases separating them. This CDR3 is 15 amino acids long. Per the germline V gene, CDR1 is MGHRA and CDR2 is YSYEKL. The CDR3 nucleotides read TGCGCCAGCAGCCAAGTCCCAGGGAACACCGGGGAGCTGTTTTTT. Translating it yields CASSQVPGNTGELFF.